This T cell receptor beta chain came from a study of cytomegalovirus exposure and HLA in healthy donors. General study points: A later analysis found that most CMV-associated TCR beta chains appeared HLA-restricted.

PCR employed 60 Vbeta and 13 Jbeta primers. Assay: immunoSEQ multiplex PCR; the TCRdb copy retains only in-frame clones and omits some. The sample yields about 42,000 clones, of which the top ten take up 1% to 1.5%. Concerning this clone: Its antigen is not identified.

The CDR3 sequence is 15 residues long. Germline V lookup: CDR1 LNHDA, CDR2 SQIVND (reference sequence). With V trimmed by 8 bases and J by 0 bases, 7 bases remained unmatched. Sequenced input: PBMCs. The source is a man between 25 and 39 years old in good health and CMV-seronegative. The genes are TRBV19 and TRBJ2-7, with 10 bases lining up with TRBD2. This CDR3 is CASATSGTFSYEQYF. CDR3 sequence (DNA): TGTGCCAGTGCCACTAGCGGGACTTTCTCCTACGAGCAGTACTTC.